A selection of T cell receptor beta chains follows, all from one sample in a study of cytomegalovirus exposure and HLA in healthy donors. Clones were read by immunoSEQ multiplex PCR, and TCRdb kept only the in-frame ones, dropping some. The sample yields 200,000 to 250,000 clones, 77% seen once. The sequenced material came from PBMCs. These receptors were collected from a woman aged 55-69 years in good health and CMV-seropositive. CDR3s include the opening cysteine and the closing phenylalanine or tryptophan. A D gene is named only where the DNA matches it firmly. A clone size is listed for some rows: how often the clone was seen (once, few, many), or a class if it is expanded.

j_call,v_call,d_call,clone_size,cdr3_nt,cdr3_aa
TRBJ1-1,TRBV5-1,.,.,TGCGCCAGCAGAGGAGGGGGGGGCATGAACACTGAAGCTTTCTTT,CASRGGGGMNTEAFF
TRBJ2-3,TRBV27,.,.,TGTGCCAGCAGTTTAAGAGGGTTCTCCACAGATACGCAGTATTTT,CASSLRGFSTDTQYF
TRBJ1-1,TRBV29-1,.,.,TGCAGCGTTCAGCGGTGGAACACTGAAGCTTTCTTT,CSVQRWNTEAFF
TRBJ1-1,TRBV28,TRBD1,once,TGTGCCAGCAGTTCTCGGACAGGGAACACTGAAGCTTTCTTT,CASSSRTGNTEAFF
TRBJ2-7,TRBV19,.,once,TGTGCCAGTAGTGGTCCGACCCAGGGTCTCTCCTACGAGCAGTACTTC,CASSGPTQGLSYEQYF
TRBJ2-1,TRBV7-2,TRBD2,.,TGTGCCAGCAGCAAGCTAGCGGGGGGGATCTACAATGAGCAGTTCTTC,CASSKLAGGIYNEQFF
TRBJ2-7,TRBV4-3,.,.,TGCGCCAGCAGCCAAGGACAGGGACTTGACTACGAGCAGTACTTC,CASSQGQGLDYEQYF
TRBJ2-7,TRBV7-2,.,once,TGTGCCAGCAGCCCTACCGGGATTTCCTACGAGCAGTACTTC,CASSPTGISYEQYF
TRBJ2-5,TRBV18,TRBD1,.,TGTGCCAGCTCACCATTTCAGGGGGCAAGGCAAGAGACCCAGTACTTC,CASSPFQGARQETQYF
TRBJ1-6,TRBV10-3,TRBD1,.,TGTGCCATCAGTGAGCCGGGACAGGGGGCCGCTCATTCACCCCTCCACTTT,CAISEPGQGAAHSPLHF
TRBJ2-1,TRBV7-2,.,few,TGTGCCAGCAGCTTAGGAGGAACTAATGAGCAGTTCTTC,CASSLGGTNEQFF
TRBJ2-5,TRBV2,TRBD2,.,TGTGCCAGCAGTGCGACTAGCGGGACGCGGGCCCAGTACTTC,CASSATSGTRAQYF
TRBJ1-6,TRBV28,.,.,TGTGCCAGCCGCTCCTCGGGCGGGTCACCCCTCCACTTT,CASRSSGGSPLHF
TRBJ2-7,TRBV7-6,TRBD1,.,TGTGCCAGCAGCTTAGGAGACAGGGTATACGAGCAGTACTTC,CASSLGDRVYEQYF
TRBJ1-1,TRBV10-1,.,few,TGCGCCAGCAGTGGACAGTTGAACACTGAAGCTTTCTTT,CASSGQLNTEAFF
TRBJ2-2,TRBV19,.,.,TGTGCCAGTAGTAAGGGGGGGGGATTCACCGGGGAGCTGTTTTTT,CASSKGGGFTGELFF
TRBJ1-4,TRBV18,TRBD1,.,TGTGCCAGCTCACCTACAGGGGGCCGAGAAAAACTGTTTTTT,CASSPTGGREKLFF
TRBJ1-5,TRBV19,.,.,TGTGCCAGTAGTCGGATGACAGGTAGGAGCAATCAGCCCCAGCATTTT,CASSRMTGRSNQPQHF
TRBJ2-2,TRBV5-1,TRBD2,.,TGCGCCTGCGGGACTAGCGTTACCGGGGAGCTGTTTTTT,CACGTSVTGELFF
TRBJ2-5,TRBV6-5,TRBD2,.,TGTGCCAGCAGTTCGATTAGCGGGGCAGCGAGGCAGTACTTC,CASSSISGAARQYF
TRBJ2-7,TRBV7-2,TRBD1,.,TGTGCCAGCAGCTTAGGCAGGGGGACCTACGAGCAGTACTTC,CASSLGRGTYEQYF
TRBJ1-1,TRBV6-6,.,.,TGTGCCAGCAGAGCTCGAGGGGGGAACACTGAAGCTTTCTTT,CASRARGGNTEAFF
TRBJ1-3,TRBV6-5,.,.,TGTGCCAGCAGGAACACCGCAAGCTCTGGAAACACCATATATTTT,CASRNTASSGNTIYF
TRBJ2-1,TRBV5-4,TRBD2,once,TGTGCCAGCAGCACCACTAGCGGCTCCTACAATGAGCAGTTCTTC,CASSTTSGSYNEQFF
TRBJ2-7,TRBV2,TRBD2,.,TGTGCCAGCAGTGGGACGACTAGCGGGAGCTCCTACGAGCAGTACTTC,CASSGTTSGSSYEQYF
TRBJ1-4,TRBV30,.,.,TGTGCCTGGAGTAAGAAGGGGAATGAAAAACTGTTTTTT,CAWSKKGNEKLFF
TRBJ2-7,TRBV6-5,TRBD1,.,TGTGCCAGTCGGGACAGAAACTACGAGCAGTACTTC,CASRDRNYEQYF
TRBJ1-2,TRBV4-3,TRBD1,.,TGCGCCAGCAGCCAAGGTACTACAGGGGTTTACGGCTACACCTTC,CASSQGTTGVYGYTF
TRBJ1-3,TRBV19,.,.,TGTGCCAGACTACAGGTTCACTCTGGAAACACCATATATTTT,CARLQVHSGNTIYF
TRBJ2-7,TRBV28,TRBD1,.,TGTGCCAGCACCAAGAACCCCGGGACAGGCAGCTACGAGCAGTACTTC,CASTKNPGTGSYEQYF
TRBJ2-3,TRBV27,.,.,TGTGCCAGCAGGGCCACAGGGATAACTAGCACAGATACGCAGTATTTT,CASRATGITSTDTQYF
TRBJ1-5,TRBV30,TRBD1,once,TGTGCCTGGAGTGTGAACAGGGGAAGGCAGCCCCAGCATTTT,CAWSVNRGRQPQHF
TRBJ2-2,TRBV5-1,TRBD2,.,TGCGCCAGCAGCTTGACTAGCGGGGCCACGAACACCGGGGAGCTGTTTTTT,CASSLTSGATNTGELFF
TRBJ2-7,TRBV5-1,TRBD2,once,TGCGCCAGCAGCCCCGGGACTAGCCGGGCGGGGGAGCAGTACTTC,CASSPGTSRAGEQYF
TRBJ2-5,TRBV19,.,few,TGTGCCAGTAGCCGTCGGGAGACCCAGTACTTC,CASSRRETQYF
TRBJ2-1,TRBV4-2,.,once,TGTGCCAGCGGAATTCAGGGGAGCAATGAGCAGTTCTTC,CASGIQGSNEQFF
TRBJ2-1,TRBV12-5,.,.,TGTGCTAGTGCGATTGAGGCGAGGGAAGCGTTCTTC,CASAIEAREAFF
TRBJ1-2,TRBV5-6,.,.,TGTGCCAGCAGCTTGTCCCCGCGGACAGATGGCTACACCTTC,CASSLSPRTDGYTF
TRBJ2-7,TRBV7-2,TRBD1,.,TGTGCCAGCAGCCGGACAGGGACGGCCCACGAGCAGTACTTC,CASSRTGTAHEQYF
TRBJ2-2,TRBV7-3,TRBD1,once,TGTGCCAGCAGCCCCGACAGGGATTCGAACACCGGGGAGCTGTTTTTT,CASSPDRDSNTGELFF
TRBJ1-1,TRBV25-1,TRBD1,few,TGTGCCAGCAGTGATCCTAGGACAGGGGAGAACACTGAAGCTTTCTTT,CASSDPRTGENTEAFF
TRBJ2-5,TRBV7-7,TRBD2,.,TGTGCCAGCAGCCGAGGACTAGCGGGAGAAGAGACCCAGTACTTC,CASSRGLAGEETQYF
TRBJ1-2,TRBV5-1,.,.,TGCGCCAGCAGCCCCCTGGGAGAGGGCTACACCTTC,CASSPLGEGYTF
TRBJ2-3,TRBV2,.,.,TGTGCCAGCAGTGGGACAGGGAGGGGCCCAGATACGCAGTATTTT,CASSGTGRGPDTQYF
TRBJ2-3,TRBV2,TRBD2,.,TGTGCCAGCAGTGAAGACCGACTAGCGGGAGGGGGAAGCACAGATACGCAGTATTTT,CASSEDRLAGGGSTDTQYF
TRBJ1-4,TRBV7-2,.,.,TGTGCCAGCAGCTTAGGGTACTCAACTAATGAAAAACTGTTTTTT,CASSLGYSTNEKLFF
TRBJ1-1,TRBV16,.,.,TGTGCCAGCAGCCAATCTGCGGCAGGGGCCTTAATGAACACTGAAGCTTTCTTT,CASSQSAAGALMNTEAFF
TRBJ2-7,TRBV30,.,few,TGTGCCTGGAGTTCGGGACTGTACCTCTACGAGCAGTACTTC,CAWSSGLYLYEQYF
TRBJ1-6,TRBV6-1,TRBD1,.,TGTGCCAGCATTCAAGGACAGGTCTATAATTCACCCCTCCACTTT,CASIQGQVYNSPLHF
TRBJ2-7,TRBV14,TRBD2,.,TGTGCCAGCAGAGCAGCGGGAGGGCCATCCTACGAGCAGTACTTC,CASRAAGGPSYEQYF
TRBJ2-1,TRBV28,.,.,TGTGCCAGCAATGCGGGGAGCTACAATGAGCAGTTCTTC,CASNAGSYNEQFF
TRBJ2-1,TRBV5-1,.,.,TGCGCCAGCAGCTTAACTAGCAACAATGAGCAGTTCTTC,CASSLTSNNEQFF
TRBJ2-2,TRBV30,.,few,TGTGCCTGGAGTGCAATCAGGGTTCCCGGGGAGCTGTTTTTT,CAWSAIRVPGELFF
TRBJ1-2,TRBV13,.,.,TGTGCCAGCAGCTTAGGGACAGCCGGTAGCTATGGCTACACCTTC,CASSLGTAGSYGYTF
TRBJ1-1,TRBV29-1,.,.,TGCAGCGCTGCTAAGACTGCGAACACTGAAGCTTTCTTT,CSAAKTANTEAFF
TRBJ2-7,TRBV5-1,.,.,TGCGCCAGCAGCACACAGGGTGGAAACTCGGTCGAGCAGTACTTC,CASSTQGGNSVEQYF
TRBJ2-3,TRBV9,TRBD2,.,TGTGCCAGCAGCGGAGCGGGGGGGTTCACAGATACGCAGTATTTT,CASSGAGGFTDTQYF
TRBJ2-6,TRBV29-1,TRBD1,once,TGCAGCGTTGCTACAGGGGCGTCAGGGGCCAACGTCCTGACTTTC,CSVATGASGANVLTF
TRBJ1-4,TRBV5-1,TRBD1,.,TGCGCCAGCAGCCGGACAGGGGGTAAACTGTTTTTT,CASSRTGGKLFF